The present TCR beta chain was sequenced within a study of blood T cell repertoires in COVID-19. As for the study in general: Italy, Spain and the United States were the sources of the convalescent and acute COVID-19 samples. Sample material is recorded as cDNA or gDNA derived from T cells, B-cell-depleted T cells, or PBMCs.

Germline CDR1 reads KGHSH; CDR2 reads LQKENI. This CDR3 contains 16 residues. J gave up 8 bases and V 0 bases, and 10 bases lay outside the gene matches. In the original workflow: Estimated nucleated cell counts came from reference gene primer amplification. Clones were sequenced by immunoSEQ multiplex PCR, and TCRdb holds only the in-frame ones, with some missing. V and J calls and clone size are given by that table; D and trimming were obtained from the DNA. The sample contains 45,000 to 50,000 clones, nearly 85% of which appear only once. This clonotype was obtained from an older man in a cohort sampled during active COVID-19. The chain combines TRBV18 with TRBJ2-1, with 7 nucleotides matching TRBD2. The sequencing sample was made of peripheral blood. The CDR3 spells CASSPPELTRGDEQFF. The CDR3 nucleotides read TGTGCCAGCTCACCACCAGAACTAACCCGGGGGGATGAGCAGTTCTTC.